The 15 T cell receptor beta chains reported below all come from one sample, sequenced in a study of cytomegalovirus exposure and HLA in healthy donors. The repertoire was sequenced with immunoSEQ multiplex PCR; TCRdb's copy has only in-frame clones and lacks some. The profile shows hundreds of thousands of clones, roughly 90% of them singletons. Material for sequencing was PBMCs. Every receptor here comes from a woman aged 18-30 years in good health and CMV-seronegative.

The rearrangement joins TRBV4-2 to TRBJ2-5, with TRBD2 identical over 7 bases. V dropped 0 bases and J dropped 10; count of bases not matched to a gene: 8. The germline V gene has CDR1 LGHNA and CDR2 YNFKEQ. The CDR3 has 14 residues. CDR3 in DNA: TGTGCCAGCAGCCAAGAGCCGGGACTATCGTACCAGTACTTC. Its translation is CASSQEPGLSYQYF.

The chain carries TRBV4-1 and TRBJ1-3; D not resolved. Germline lookup yields CDR1 MGHRA and CDR2 YSYEKL. Trimming pared 0 bases from V and 1 base from J, leaving 7 bases between. The CDR3 spans 15 residues. This chain's CDR3 is CASSQERGSGNTIYF. CDR3 sequence (DNA): TGCGCCAGCAGCCAAGAACGGGGTTCTGGAAACACCATATATTTT.

The chain couples TRBV6-1 to TRBJ1-1; D uncertain. Between the trimmed V and J ends, which lost 4 bases and 4 bases, there was a span of 13 bases. The germline V gene has CDR1 MNHNS and CDR2 SASEGT. This CDR3 is built from 14 residues. The CDR3: CASSALSEGTEAFF. CDR3 sequence (DNA): TGTGCCAGCAGTGCCCTCTCGGAGGGCACTGAAGCTTTCTTT.

This rearrangement joins TRBV4-1 to TRBJ2-7; TRBD2 matches 11 bases. Germline V gives CDR1 MGHRA, CDR2 YSYEKL. The trim removed 0 bases at V and 2 bases at J, leaving 3 bases unmatched. The CDR3 has 16 residues. CDR3 nucleotides: TGCGCCAGCAGCCAAGAGGATAGCGGGAGGGCCTACGAGCAGTACTTC. Encoded protein: CASSQEDSGRAYEQYF.

The genes are TRBV11-2 and TRBJ2-7, with unresolved D. Germline V gives CDR1 SGHAT, CDR2 FQNNGV. CDR3 length: 15 amino acids. Trimming left V 5 bases short and J 7 bases short, with 21 bases between. In DNA, the CDR3 is TGTGCCAGCAGCAACCCTCCAGAATGGGTGCGGGAGCAGTACTTC. Translated: CASSNPPEWVREQYF.

The chain has TRBV11-1 and TRBJ2-1, with TRBD2 matching 7 bases. The germline V gene has CDR1 SGHAT and CDR2 FQDESV (reference sequence). V lost 3 bases and J lost 6; bases outside the gene matches: 8. This CDR3 contains 15 residues. The CDR3 sequence is CASSFGLGLGNEQFF. In nucleotides, the CDR3 is TGTGCCAGCAGCTTCGGACTAGGTCTGGGCAATGAGCAGTTCTTC.

The chain couples TRBV7-9 to TRBJ2-7; 7 bases line up with TRBD1. The germline gives CDR1 SEHNR, CDR2 FQNEAQ (reference sequence). The J segment lost 2 bases and the V segment lost 2 bases, leaving 9 bases of the junction unmatched. The CDR3 sequence is 16 residues long. CDR3 region: CASSLRVSDRAYEQYF. In nucleotides, the CDR3 is TGTGCCAGCAGCTTACGGGTATCAGACAGGGCCTACGAGCAGTACTTC.

The chain combines TRBV7-8 with TRBJ2-3; TRBD2 matches at 15 bases. Trimming took 4 bases from V and 0 from J; bases not matched to a gene: 8. CDR1 is SGHVS, CDR2 FQNEAQ, per germline. CDR3 size: 19 residues. CDR3 region: CASSYDGLAGGISTDTQYF. In DNA, the CDR3 is TGTGCCAGCAGCTACGACGGACTAGCGGGAGGGATAAGCACAGATACGCAGTATTTT.

The rearrangement links TRBV25-1 to TRBJ2-7; TRBD1 agrees at 9 bases. This CDR3 spans 15 amino acids. Trimming at V came to 2 bases and at J to 1 base, leaving 3 bases not matched to a gene. The germline gives CDR1 MGHDK, CDR2 SYGVNS. The CDR3 DNA is TGTGCCAGCAGTGAAGAAGGGACAGGGTCCTACGAGCAGTACTTC. Amino acids: CASSEEGTGSYEQYF.

The chain is built from TRBV25-1 and TRBJ2-5; TRBD1 agrees at 10 bases. The V and J ends lost 5 bases and 5 bases, in that order; junction bases with no gene match: 11. Germline lookup yields CDR1 MGHDK and CDR2 SYGVNS. The length of the CDR3 is 16 residues. The CDR3 is CASSQKARDRGETQYF. In DNA form, the CDR3 reads TGTGCCAGCAGTCAGAAAGCGAGGGACAGGGGTGAGACCCAGTACTTC.

This chain connects TRBV15 to TRBJ2-3, with D possibly TRBD2 on 7 matching bases. Germline lookup yields CDR1 LNHNV and CDR2 YYDKDF (reference sequence). The ends were cut back, 6 bases at V and 0 bases at J, with 19 bases in the middle. This CDR3 comprises 17 residues. The CDR3 here is CATRGGGVSSSTDTQYF. The CDR3 DNA reads as TGTGCCACCAGAGGGGGGGGTGTTAGCTCTAGCACAGATACGCAGTATTTT. The full variable domain, in which reference TRBV15 and TRBJ2-3 provide the parts outside the CDR3, is DAMVIQNPRYQVTQFGKPVTLSCSQTLNHNVMYWYQQKSSQAPKLLFHYYDKDFNNEADTPDNFQSRRPNTSFCFLDIRSPGLGDTAMYLCATRGGGVSSSTDTQYFGPGTRLTVL.

The chain links TRBV7-6 to TRBJ1-1; 7 bases agree with TRBD1. This CDR3 is 15 amino acids long. The germline V gene has CDR1 SGHVS and CDR2 FNYEAQ. V was pared by 1 base and J by 1 base, with 3 bases of the junction left unmatched. The CDR3 is CASSLGPGGNTEAFF. CDR3 nucleotide sequence: TGTGCCAGCAGCTTAGGGCCAGGGGGGAACACTGAAGCTTTCTTT.

V and J are TRBV28 and TRBJ2-7; D may be TRBD1 (6 bases). Germline assignment: CDR1 MDHEN and CDR2 SYDVKM. Trimming shortened V by 4 bases and J by 9 bases, and 13 bases separated the two germline ends. This CDR3 is 12 amino acids long. In DNA form, the CDR3 reads TGTGCCAGCAGTTCCTACAGGGCCGCGCAGTACTTC. Its protein product is CASSSYRAAQYF.

The V and J genes are TRBV5-1 and TRBJ2-7; 7 bases line up with TRBD1. CDR1 SGHRS and CDR2 YFSETQ come from the germline V gene. J lost 0 bases, V lost 0 bases, and 3 bases had no gene match. The CDR3 is 15 residues long. In DNA form, the CDR3 reads TGCGCCAGCAGCTTGGAGACAGGGATCTCCTACGAGCAGTACTTC. Its protein product is CASSLETGISYEQYF.

Only one count was recorded for this clone. This rearrangement joins TRBV25-1 to TRBJ1-3, with D perhaps TRBD1 (5 bases). From germline, CDR1 is MGHDK and CDR2 SYGVNS. The CDR3 loop spans 14 amino acids. V dropped 4 bases and J dropped 7 bases, with 14 bases sitting between them. CDR3 in DNA: TGTGCCAGCAGTGCAGGGACTACGGGGAACACCATATATTTT. Amino acids: CASSAGTTGNTIYF.